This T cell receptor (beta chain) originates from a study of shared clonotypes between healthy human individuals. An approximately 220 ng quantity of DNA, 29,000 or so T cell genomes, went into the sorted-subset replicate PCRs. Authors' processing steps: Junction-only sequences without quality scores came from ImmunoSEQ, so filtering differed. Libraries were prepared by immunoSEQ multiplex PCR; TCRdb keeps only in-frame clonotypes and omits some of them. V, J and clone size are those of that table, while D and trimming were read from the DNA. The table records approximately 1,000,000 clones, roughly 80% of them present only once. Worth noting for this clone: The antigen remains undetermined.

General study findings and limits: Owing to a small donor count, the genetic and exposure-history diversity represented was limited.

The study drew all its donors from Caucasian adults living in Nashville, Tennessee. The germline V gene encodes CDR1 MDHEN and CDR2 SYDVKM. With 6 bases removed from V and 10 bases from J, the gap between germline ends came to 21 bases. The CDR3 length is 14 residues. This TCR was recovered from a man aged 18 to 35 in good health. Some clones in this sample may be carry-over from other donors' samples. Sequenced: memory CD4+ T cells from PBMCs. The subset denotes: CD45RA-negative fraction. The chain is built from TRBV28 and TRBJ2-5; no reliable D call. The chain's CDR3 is CASRVSKAARDQYF. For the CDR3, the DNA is TGTGCCAGCAGGGTATCAAAGGCAGCTAGGGACCAGTACTTC.